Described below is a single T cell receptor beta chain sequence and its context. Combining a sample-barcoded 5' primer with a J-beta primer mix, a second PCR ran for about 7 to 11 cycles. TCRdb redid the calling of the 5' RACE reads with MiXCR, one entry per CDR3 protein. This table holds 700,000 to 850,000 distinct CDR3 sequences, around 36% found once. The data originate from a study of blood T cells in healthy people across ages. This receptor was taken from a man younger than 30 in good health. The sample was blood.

The CDR3 spells CASSHPPTGTRNEQYF. The CDR3 region has the DNA TGTGCCAGCAGCCATCCCCCGACAGGGACCCGCAATGAGCAGTACTTC. J is TRBJ2-1 and V is TRBV7-9; 7 bases map to TRBD1. The J call may not be correct, given that the DNA end is closer to TRBJ2-7. Germline CDR1 reads SEHNR; CDR2 reads FQNEAQ (reference sequence). The CDR3 is made up of 16 amino acids.